The 25 T cell receptor beta chains below were found in one sample sequenced in a study of PD-1 blockade in classical Hodgkin lymphoma. Indicated time point: cycle 4 day 1 (C4D1), after more than 5 weeks of nivolumab. All trial patients relapsed after autologous stem cell transplantation. Some clones are missing from TCRdb's copy, which holds only in-frame ones; the method was immunoSEQ multiplex PCR. Here the sample spans approximately 19,000 clones, about 77% being singletons. The starting material was peripheral blood mononuclear cells (PBMCs), obtained before the fourth cycle of nivolumab. These TCRs come from a human donor with classical Hodgkin lymphoma.

This chain links TRBV18 with TRBJ2-1, with D unclear. Trimming stripped 1 base from V and 0 bases from J, with 10 bases between. This CDR3 region has 16 residues. Looked up from germline, CDR1 is KGHSH and CDR2 is LQKENI. The CDR3 region has the DNA TGTGCCAGCTCACCACGAGCCCTAATCTCCTACAATGAGCAGTTCTTC. Its translation is CASSPRALISYNEQFF.

This clone was detected a few times. This chain uses TRBV18 with TRBJ2-1, with a possible D match to TRBD1 (6 bases). The CDR3 sequence is 14 residues long. Per the germline V gene, CDR1 is KGHSH and CDR2 is LQKENI. V lost 1 base to trimming and J lost 4 bases, with 8 bases between them. This CDR3 reads CASSPRQVYNEQFF. CDR3 DNA: TGTGCCAGCTCACCACGACAGGTATACAATGAGCAGTTCTTC.

The CDR3 protein is CASSYVGGPTDTQYF. The CDR3 DNA reads as TGTGCCAGCAGCTACGTCGGGGGCCCCACAGATACGCAGTATTTT. The chain joins TRBV7-3 to TRBJ2-3, with D possibly being TRBD1 or TRBD2 (6 bases each). Germline V gives CDR1 SGHTA, CDR2 FQGTGA. V lost 4 bases to trimming and J lost 2 bases, with 13 bases between them. This CDR3 spans 15 amino acids.

This clone was detected a few times. The rearrangement links TRBV6-6 to TRBJ1-5; unclear D gene. This CDR3 region has 14 residues. In germline, CDR1 is MNHNY, CDR2 SVGAGI (reference sequence). Trimming left V 7 bases short and J 3 bases short, with 13 bases between. This chain's CDR3 is CASTPGRNNQPQHF. DNA for the CDR3: TGTGCCAGCACCCCAGGACGAAACAATCAGCCCCAGCATTTT.

This chain joins TRBV6-5 and TRBJ2-5, with D possibly being TRBD1 (5 bases). V lost 6 bases and J lost 4, with 18 bases in between. This CDR3 is 15 amino acids long. From germline, CDR1 is MNHEY and CDR2 SVGAGI. The CDR3 loop reads CASRAWVGPGETQYF. The CDR3 DNA follows: TGTGCCAGCAGGGCATGGGTGGGGCCGGGAGAGACCCAGTACTTC.

This clone has just a few counts. The J gene is TRBJ2-3, the V gene TRBV9; 11 bases are a match to TRBD2. V lost 1 base, J lost 2 bases, and 12 bases stayed unmatched. CDR3 length equals 19 residues. Germline CDR1 reads SGDLS; CDR2 reads YYNGEE. CDR3 sequence: CASSVKGEIAGGPTDTQYF. The CDR3 nucleotides are TGTGCCAGCAGCGTAAAAGGGGAAATAGCGGGAGGGCCCACAGATACGCAGTATTTT.

The chain joins TRBV4-1 to TRBJ1-4; maybe TRBD1 (5 bases). The CDR3 has 15 amino acids. Trimming took off 0 bases at V and 4 bases at J, with 9 bases between the two ends. Germline V gene lookup returns CDR1 MGHRA and CDR2 YSYEKL. The CDR3 DNA is TGCGCCAGCAGCCAAGATGGGACTGGTAATGAAAAACTGTTTTTT. Its protein product is CASSQDGTGNEKLFF.

This clone was observed once. The germline gene is not matched at one end of the junction; a read error may be the cause. V usage is TRBV7-7 and J usage is TRBJ2-5; D is undetermined. Germline V gene sequence: CDR1 SSHAT, CDR2 FNYEAQ (reference sequence). This CDR3 is 15 amino acids long. CDR3 nucleotides: TGTGCTAGCAGCTTATATGTCGCAGGCCAAGAGACCCAGTACTTC. Translating gives CASSLYVAGQETQYF.

J is TRBJ1-6 and V is TRBV9; 8 nucleotides line up with TRBD1. V lost 3 bases, J lost 6 bases, and 5 bases stayed unmatched. Per the germline V gene, CDR1 is SGDLS and CDR2 is YYNGEE. CDR3 size: 15 residues. The CDR3 DNA follows: TGTGCCAGCAGCGGACAGGGGTTTGGTAATTCACCCCTCCACTTT. It translates to CASSGQGFGNSPLHF. The variable domain in full, completed from reference TRBV9 and TRBJ1-6, reads DSGVTQTPKHLITATGQRVTLRCSPRSGDLSVYWYQQSLDQGLQFLIQYYNGEERAKGNILERFSAQQFPDLHSELNLSSLELGDSALYFCASSGQGFGNSPLHFGNGTRLTVT.

The chain combines TRBV9 with TRBJ2-1; D not resolved. The germline V gene has CDR1 SGDLS and CDR2 YYNGEE. V lost 0 bases and J 8 bases, leaving 15 bases between the germline ends. This CDR3 region has 15 residues. In nucleotides, the CDR3 is TGTGCCAGCAGCGTAGAGATATCGTTAGTCCATGAGCAGTTCTTC. It codes for CASSVEISLVHEQFF.

The rearrangement joins TRBV28 to TRBJ1-4; D is undetermined. This CDR3 region has 11 residues. The germline V and J ends were trimmed by 5 bases and 7 bases, with 5 bases remaining between them. Germline CDR1 reads MDHEN; CDR2 reads SYDVKM. The CDR3 sequence: CASSRVEKLFF. CDR3 DNA: TGTGCCAGCAGTCGTGTTGAAAAACTGTTTTTT.

This clone has a handful of counts. This chain uses TRBV27 with TRBJ1-3; 8 bases match TRBD1. CDR1 is MNHEY, CDR2 SMNVEV, per germline (reference sequence). The length of the CDR3 is 16 residues. The trim removed 6 bases at V and 2 bases at J, leaving 9 bases unmatched. The DNA of the CDR3 is TGTGCCAGCAGGAAGACGACAGGGGTAACTGGAAACACCATATATTTT. This codes for CASRKTTGVTGNTIYF.

The genes are TRBV5-1 and TRBJ2-7; tentative D call: TRBD1 (5 bases). V lost 4 bases and J lost 1, with 12 bases in between. The CDR3 spans 14 residues. Germline CDR1 and CDR2: SGHRS and YFSETQ. The CDR3 sequence: CASSLWQGSYEQYF. In DNA, the CDR3 is TGCGCCAGCAGCCTTTGGCAGGGATCCTACGAGCAGTACTTC.

J is TRBJ1-4 and V is TRBV5-4, with D unresolved. CDR1 is SGHNT and CDR2 is YYREEE in the germline V gene (reference sequence). V shed 4 bases and J shed 8 bases, with 9 bases lying between them. The CDR3 length is 12 residues. The CDR3, as DNA: TGTGCCAGCAGCCAACTGGGGGAAAAACTGTTTTTT. It yields the protein CASSQLGEKLFF.

This chain joins TRBV27 and TRBJ1-2, with D possibly TRBD1 on 6 matching bases. The V and J ends lost 2 bases and 5 bases respectively, with 21 bases between them. The CDR3 contains 17 residues. CDR1 MNHEY and CDR2 SMNVEV come from the germline V gene (reference sequence). The CDR3 region has the DNA TGTGCCAGCAGTTTAGGGGACACGCCACCCCCAGATTATGGCTACACCTTC. Amino acid sequence: CASSLGDTPPPDYGYTF.

In this sample, this clone turned up once. This chain links TRBV7-9 with TRBJ1-5; D ambiguous. Germline CDR1 reads SEHNR; CDR2 reads FQNEAQ (reference sequence). The CDR3 runs 13 residues. Trimming stripped 5 bases from V and 4 bases from J, with 9 bases between. The CDR3: CASSNGPNQPQHF. The CDR3 DNA is TGTGCCAGCAGCAACGGACCTAATCAGCCCCAGCATTTT.

The gene calls are TRBV7-8 and TRBJ2-7, with D unclear. The CDR3 has 13 residues. Germline assignment: CDR1 SGHVS and CDR2 FQNEAQ. Trimming stripped 0 bases from V and 4 bases from J, with 7 bases between. Written as DNA, the CDR3 is TGTGCCAGCAGCTTAGCCCGCGGTTACGAGCAGTACGTC. Its translation is CASSLARGYEQYV.

This clone counts as large. This chain joins TRBV27 and TRBJ2-7; 9 nucleotides align to TRBD1. This CDR3 contains 14 residues. The V and J ends lost 6 bases and 1 base, in that order; junction bases with no gene match: 4. Germline assignment: CDR1 MNHEY and CDR2 SMNVEV (reference sequence). CDR3 bases: TGTGCCAGCAGAACGGGACAGGGATCCTACGAGCAGTACGTC. Its protein product is CASRTGQGSYEQYV.

This chain uses TRBV4-1 with TRBJ1-1, with D maybe TRBD1 (5 bases). Germline lookup yields CDR1 MGHRA and CDR2 YSYEKL. CDR3 size: 14 residues. V lost 2 bases and J lost 5, with 12 bases in between. CDR3 nucleotide sequence: TGCGCCAGCAGCCAATTCGACGGGGGAACTGAAGCTTTCTTT. Translation: CASSQFDGGTEAFF.

The genes are TRBV5-6 and TRBJ2-7, with unresolved D. This CDR3 contains 13 residues. Trimming pared 4 bases from V and 0 bases from J, leaving 8 bases between. The germline V gene encodes CDR1 SGHDT and CDR2 YYEEEE. The CDR3 DNA follows: TGTGCCAGCAGCCGAAAGAGCTCCTACGAGCAGTACGTC. It translates to CASSRKSSYEQYV.

The V gene is TRBV27, the J gene TRBJ1-1; D is perhaps TRBD1 (5 bases). CDR3 length equals 14 residues. V shed 5 bases and J shed 1 base, with 11 bases lying between them. Germline V gene lookup returns CDR1 MNHEY and CDR2 SMNVEV (reference sequence). CDR3 protein: CASSQSGGNTEAFF. For the CDR3, the DNA is TGTGCCAGCAGTCAGAGCGGGGGGAACACTGAAGCTTTCTTT.

This clone was detected once. The genes are TRBV6-5 and TRBJ2-7; TRBD2 matches 7 bases. Germline CDR1 is MNHEY and CDR2 is SVGAGI. This CDR3 has 13 residues. V lost 8 bases, J lost 7 bases, and 11 bases stayed unmatched. CDR3 in DNA: TGTGCCAGCTGGAACAGTGGAGCGGGGGAGCAGTACTTC. It is translated as CASWNSGAGEQYF.

This sequence joins TRBV7-2 and TRBJ1-1; D is possibly TRBD1 (5 bases). This CDR3 spans 19 amino acids. Germline CDR1 and CDR2: SGHTA and FQGNSA. Trimming took off 2 bases at V and 1 base at J, with 23 bases between the two ends. In nucleotides, the CDR3 is TGTGCCAGCAGCTTATTTTCCGCCACCCCAGGGATTCAGAACACTGAAGCTTTCTTT. Protein sequence: CASSLFSATPGIQNTEAFF.

In its sample, this clone is medium-sized. CDR3 loop: CASSPTGLKEGEQFF. DNA for the CDR3: TGTGCCAGCTCACCAACAGGGTTGAAGGAGGGTGAGCAGTTCTTC. The gene calls are TRBV18 and TRBJ2-1, with D perhaps matching TRBD1 or TRBD2 (6 bases each). The germline V gene has CDR1 KGHSH and CDR2 LQKENI. This CDR3 region has 15 residues. The ends were cut back, 2 bases at V and 9 bases at J, with 17 bases in the middle.

Concerning this clone: Other DNA sequences in this sample translate to the same CDR3. This sequence joins TRBV19 and TRBJ1-3; D is uncertain. V shed 3 bases and J shed 4 bases, with 4 bases lying between them. The germline CDR1 and CDR2 sequences are LNHDA and SQIVND (reference sequence). This CDR3 contains 12 residues. The CDR3 spells CASSILGNTIYF. CDR3 DNA sequence: TGTGCCAGTAGTATTCTAGGAAACACCATATATTTT.